The sequence of this T cell receptor delta chain was determined in a study of γδ T cells in repeated Plasmodium falciparum infection. Overall study: Each infection was followed by sampling at 21 days, plus baseline and some pre-infection draws.

The table lists this clone with a few counts. This DNA translates differently at residue 9 from the TCRdb protein, which is that of a much larger clone; a read error is likely, and the protein shown is the DNA's own translation. With CATT, TCRdb re-called clones from the multiplex PCR reads. The sample yields 75,000 to 95,000 delta-chain clones, approximately 0.96% seen once. CDR1 GEAIGNYY and CDR2 EKD come from the germline V gene. V was trimmed by 1 base and J by 1 base, leaving 12 bases between them. CDR3 length: 15 amino acids. Vgamma9/Vdelta2+ and Vdelta2-negative gammadelta T cells were flow-sorted from PBMC for bulk sequencing.

The rearrangement uses TRDV2 and TRDJ1; possibly TRDD2 for D (5 bases). The J gene, not given by TCRdb, was assigned here from a germline match of the nucleotide sequence. Sequences were obtained from gamma-delta T cells from blood. This clonotype was obtained from a pool of human donors (malaria-infected and uninfected, not separated). For the CDR3, the DNA is TGTGCCTGTGACACTTCCTGGAGCAGCACCGATAAACTCATCTTT. It is translated as CACDTSWSSTDKLIF.